This entry describes one T cell receptor (beta chain). Its antigen is as yet unknown. In TCRdb, the 5' RACE reads were re-called with MiXCR into one record per CDR3 protein. The table has 55,000 to 75,000 distinct CDR3 sequences, 12% seen once. The data were obtained in a study of early T cells in non-severe SARS-CoV-2 infection. The overall study: Bulk RNA taken from unsorted whole blood was sequenced, leaving chains unpaired. General observations from the study: VDJdb-based matching was biased toward anti-spike CD8 responses and missed private and CD4 specificities.

The CDR3 has 13 residues. Germline V gene lookup returns CDR1 SGHTA and CDR2 FQGNSA. V gave up 3 bases and J gave up 0 bases, with 5 bases separating them. Sequencing was performed on whole blood. The origin of this receptor is an adult who was a healthcare worker with PCR-confirmed SARS-CoV-2 infection or an uninfected control (not recorded which). The chain has TRBV7-2 and TRBJ1-1; no clear D gene. CDR3 sequence reads: CASSFLMNTEAFF. CDR3 DNA sequence: TGTGCCAGCAGCTTCCTTATGAACACTGAAGCTTTCTTT.